This T cell receptor beta chain comes out of a study of cytomegalovirus exposure and HLA in healthy donors. At the level of the study: From donors who were HLA-typed, an early data release held around 80 million unique TCRs. Overall study results and limits: The listing of 150 to 200 TCR beta chains classed them as cytomegalovirus-associated.

To note about this clone: Its antigen is still unknown.

The CDR3 is made up of 14 amino acids. 60 Vbeta and 13 Jbeta primers were used in PCR. Here immunoSEQ multiplex PCR was the method, and the copy in TCRdb shows in-frame clones only, minus some. The sample has about 160,000 clones; 80% to 85% are singletons. The receptor was isolated from a girl aged 2-15 years in good health and CMV-seropositive. The sample taken for sequencing was PBMCs. This chain connects TRBV12-1 to TRBJ2-7; TRBD1 is taken as the D call from the table, unchecked against the DNA. TRBV12-1 is deemed a pseudogene. CDR3 loop: CASSIGTGPYEQYF. Written as DNA, the CDR3 is TGTGCCAGCAGCATCGGGACAGGTCCCTACGAGCAGTACTTC.